These 30 T cell receptor beta chains were sequenced from one sample in a study of CD8+CD57+ T cells in acquired aplastic anemia. Only patients with CD8+CD57+ cell expansion on flow cytometry were chosen for sequencing. CDR3 and TCR beta VDJ profiling relied on genomic DNA as the template. TCRdb analysed the reads with MiXCR anew, one entry per CDR3 protein. The sample consists of about 160,000 distinct CDR3 sequences, about two thirds of them appearing once. The sequenced sample consisted of sorted CD4+, CD8+, or CD8+CD57+ T cells (not recorded which) from PBMCs. These receptors originate from a human donor with aplastic anemia.

The chain employs TRBV5-5 and TRBJ2-7; possibly TRBD2 for D (5 bases). This CDR3 has 14 amino acids. V dropped 2 bases and J dropped 1 base, with 10 bases sitting between them. The V gene's germline CDR1 is SGHKS and CDR2 YYEKEE (reference sequence). CDR3 amino acids: CASSLGSPSYEQYF. CDR3 bases: TGTGCCAGCAGCTTAGGGAGCCCTTCCTACGAGCAGTACTTC.

This clonotype has just one count. For the CDR3, the DNA is TGTGCCAGCTCACCATCCGGTTACGAGACCCAGTACTTC. Residues: CASSPSGYETQYF. The chain combines TRBV2 with TRBJ2-5; D not resolved. CDR1 is SNHLY and CDR2 is FYNNEI in the germline V gene. The CDR3 spans 13 residues. V dropped 8 bases and J dropped 5 bases, with 15 bases sitting between them.

The V and J genes are TRBV24-1 and TRBJ1-2; 9 bases line up with TRBD1. The germline V gene has CDR1 KGHDR and CDR2 SFDVKD. Unmatched junction bases numbered 8, after V lost 2 bases and J lost 11 bases. CDR3 length equals 14 residues. The CDR3 DNA is TGTGCCACCAGTGATTCCCCCGGGACAGGGCAGTACACCTTC. This codes for CATSDSPGTGQYTF.

The chain couples TRBV19 to TRBJ1-5; no reliable D call. The CDR3 contains 14 residues. Germline CDR1 reads LNHDA; CDR2 reads SQIVND (reference sequence). V was trimmed by 0 bases and J by 4 bases, leaving 7 bases between them. CDR3 residues: CASSIEGYNQPQHF. The CDR3 DNA reads as TGTGCCAGTAGTATAGAGGGTTATAATCAGCCCCAGCATTTT.

The chain employs TRBV10-3 and TRBJ1-6; 8 bases map to TRBD1. The V segment lost 6 bases and the J segment 5 bases; nucleotides outside the gene matches: 3. The CDR3 covers 14 residues. Germline V CDR1 and CDR2: ENHRY, SYGVKD. The DNA for the CDR3 is TGTGCCATCAGACCGACAGGGGATAATTCACCCCTCCACTTT. Translating it yields CAIRPTGDNSPLHF.

This clonotype came up a few times. V usage is TRBV9 and J usage is TRBJ1-1; D remains ambiguous. Trimming took 2 bases from V and 1 from J, leaving 9 bases between them. CDR3 length: 14 amino acids. Germline assignment: CDR1 SGDLS and CDR2 YYNGEE. CDR3 protein: CASSVSQRNTEAFF. The CDR3 coding sequence is TGTGCCAGCAGCGTTAGTCAGAGGAACACTGAAGCTTTCTTT.

V usage is TRBV7-3 and J usage is TRBJ2-3, with D perhaps matching TRBD2 (6 bases). The V gene's germline CDR1 is SGHTA and CDR2 FQGTGA. V was trimmed by 3 bases and J by 4 bases, leaving 8 bases between them. The CDR3 length is 13 residues. Here the CDR3 reads CASSFGGADTQYF. The CDR3 DNA follows: TGTGCCAGCAGCTTCGGGGGTGCAGATACGCAGTATTTT.

V gene TRBV6-1 combines with J gene TRBJ2-7, with 9 positions matching TRBD2. This CDR3 has 14 residues. Germline V gives CDR1 MNHNS, CDR2 SASEGT. With 2 bases clipped from V and 4 bases from J, the junction kept 3 bases outside the gene matches. The DNA of the CDR3 is TGTGCCAGCAGTGAAACTAGCGGGCAGTACGAGCAGTACTTC. Residues: CASSETSGQYEQYF.

Turning to this clonotype: This could be a read error, since a much larger clone is one nucleotide away. This chain links TRBV6-6 with TRBJ2-5; perhaps TRBD1 as D (6 bases). The CDR3 contains 14 residues. V was shortened by 2 bases and J by 7 bases, with 14 bases between the two germline ends. CDR1 and CDR2 from the germline V gene are MNHNY and SVGAGI (reference sequence). The CDR3 spells CASSYRGQKGTQYF. The CDR3 DNA is TGTGCCAGCAGTTACCGGGGACAAAAAGGGACCCAGTACTTC.

This clonotype came up once. The V call is TRBV24-1, the J call TRBJ2-1; unclear D gene. This CDR3 has 13 amino acids. Germline V lookup: CDR1 KGHDR, CDR2 SFDVKD. V was shortened by 1 base and J by 4 bases, with 4 bases between the two germline ends. In DNA form, the CDR3 reads TGTGCCACCAGTGATTTTGGGTACAATGAGCAGTTCTTC. Translating gives CATSDFGYNEQFF.

V gene TRBV24-1 combines with J gene TRBJ1-2; D is unresolved. Per germline, CDR1 KGHDR and CDR2 SFDVKD. This CDR3 has 17 residues. V lost 3 bases and J 2 bases, leaving 18 bases between the germline ends. The CDR3 DNA reads as TGTGCCACCAGTGATGGGGTTGGGGATCCCATAAACTATGGCTACACCTTC. This codes for CATSDGVGDPINYGYTF.

The chain joins TRBV24-1 to TRBJ2-2; TRBD2 matches at 8 bases. The CDR3 loop spans 14 amino acids. Per germline, CDR1 KGHDR and CDR2 SFDVKD. The V and J ends lost 4 bases and 7 bases, in that order; junction bases with no gene match: 4. CDR3 nucleotides: TGTGCCACCAGTGAAGCGGGGGCTGGCGGGGAGCTGTTTTTT. It yields the protein CATSEAGAGGELFF.

This sequence joins TRBV20-1 and TRBJ2-5; D may be TRBD1 (5 bases). V lost 6 bases and J 5 bases, leaving 16 bases between the germline ends. The length of the CDR3 is 13 residues. Germline V gene lookup returns CDR1 DFQATT and CDR2 SNEGSKA (reference sequence). CDR3 region: CSAEEGARETQYF. CDR3 bases: TGCAGTGCCGAAGAAGGGGCCAGGGAGACCCAGTACTTC.

This clonotype was seen ten or more times. This sequence joins TRBV2 and TRBJ2-7; D possibly corresponds to TRBD1 (5 bases). Trimming pared 1 base from V and 3 bases from J, leaving 13 bases between. CDR1 is SNHLY and CDR2 is FYNNEI in the germline V gene. The CDR3 runs 15 residues. The CDR3 is CASSEGVGRVYEQYV. In DNA, the CDR3 is TGTGCCAGCAGTGAAGGGGTAGGCAGGGTCTACGAGCAGTACGTC.

V usage is TRBV2 and J usage is TRBJ2-7; no clear D. V was trimmed by 6 bases and J by 2 bases, leaving 14 bases between them. The CDR3 contains 14 residues. From germline, CDR1 is SNHLY and CDR2 FYNNEI. The CDR3 sequence: CASREQPIPYEQYF. Here the CDR3 DNA reads TGTGCCAGCAGGGAGCAACCGATCCCCTACGAGCAGTACTTC.

The chain couples TRBV5-4 to TRBJ2-7; 8 bases are shared with TRBD1. V gave up 3 bases and J gave up 3 bases; unmatched junction bases: 8. The CDR3 loop spans 15 amino acids. Germline values: CDR1 SGHNT, CDR2 YYREEE (reference sequence). CDR3 loop: CASSYGQGGYYEQYF. In DNA, the CDR3 is TGTGCCAGCAGCTACGGACAGGGAGGCTACTACGAGCAGTACTTC.

This clonotype has more than one count but fewer than ten. The rearrangement joins TRBV19 to TRBJ2-5; a weak D match, TRBD2 (7 bases). Germline V gene data show CDR1 as LNHDA and CDR2 as SQIVND (reference sequence). V lost 3 bases, J lost 4 bases, and 18 bases lay in between. This CDR3 comprises 16 residues. The CDR3 loop reads CASSMEWTRGRETQYF. CDR3 in DNA: TGTGCCAGTAGTATGGAATGGACTAGGGGGAGAGAGACCCAGTACTTC.

This clonotype was counted only a few times. One end of the junction fails to match germline, which may point to a read error. This chain connects TRBV7-7 to TRBJ2-7; TRBD1 or TRBD2 may be the D gene (5 bases each). The germline V gene encodes CDR1 SSHAT and CDR2 FNYEAQ (reference sequence). There are 14 residues in the CDR3. The CDR3 reads CASSPRDAAYEQYF. Written as DNA, the CDR3 is TGTGCTAGCAGCCCCCGGGACGCCGCCTACGAGCAGTACTTC.

This chain joins TRBV20-1 and TRBJ2-5; 12 bases fit TRBD2. The CDR3 spans 17 residues. Germline values: CDR1 DFQATT, CDR2 SNEGSKA (reference sequence). The trim removed 0 bases at V and 4 bases at J, leaving 9 bases unmatched. The CDR3 protein is CSARENPGLAGRETQYF. The CDR3 DNA reads as TGCAGTGCTAGAGAGAACCCCGGACTAGCGGGACGAGAGACCCAGTACTTC.

V and J are TRBV5-1 and TRBJ1-5; TRBD1 matches 11 bases. The germline V gene encodes CDR1 SGHRS and CDR2 YFSETQ. The CDR3 spans 15 residues. Losses at the gene ends were 4 bases for V and 7 bases for J; bases not matched to a gene: 7. CDR3 sequence (DNA): TGCGCCAGCAGCACAGGACAGGGGGCAGGACAGCCCCAGCATTTT. Translation: CASSTGQGAGQPQHF. The full variable domain, its missing parts supplied by reference TRBV5-1 and TRBJ1-5, is KAGVTQTPRYLIKTRGQQVTLSCSPISGHRSVSWYQQTPGQGLQFLFEYFSETQRNKGNFPGRFSGRQFSNSRSEMNVSTLELGDSALYLCASSTGQGAGQPQHFGDGTRLSIL.

The chain links TRBV5-4 to TRBJ1-4, with TRBD1 as a possible D gene (6 bases). Trimming stripped 2 bases from V and 8 bases from J, with 25 bases between. The CDR3 runs 18 residues. The V gene's germline CDR1 is SGHNT and CDR2 YYREEE (reference sequence). The CDR3 sequence: CASSLQGPLHKRGEKLFF. CDR3 DNA sequence: TGTGCCAGCAGCTTACAGGGACCTCTTCATAAACGGGGAGAAAAACTGTTTTTT.

The CDR3 loop reads CATSPTGGLAGELFF. CDR3 sequence (DNA): TGTGCCACCAGTCCAACGGGAGGGTTGGCCGGGGAGCTGTTTTTT. The chain couples TRBV15 to TRBJ2-2; 8 bases agree with TRBD2. CDR1 LNHNV and CDR2 YYDKDF come from the germline V gene (reference sequence). V trimming: 6 bases; J trimming: 6 bases; junction bases outside the gene matches: 9. The CDR3 is 15 amino acids.

This clonotype has just a few counts. The chain links TRBV7-8 to TRBJ2-7; D might be TRBD2 (6 bases). This CDR3 contains 12 residues. Between the trimmed V and J ends, which lost 9 bases and 3 bases, there was a span of 12 bases. Germline V gene sequence: CDR1 SGHVS, CDR2 FQNEAQ. As DNA, the CDR3 is TGTGCCAGTAAGGGACTCCTCTACGAGCAGTACTTC. Protein: CASKGLLYEQYF.

The J gene is TRBJ2-2, the V gene TRBV14; D is possibly TRBD2 (5 bases). The V gene lost 5 bases and the J gene lost 4 bases, with 14 bases spanning the gap. The CDR3 loop spans 15 amino acids. The germline V gene encodes CDR1 SGHDN and CDR2 FVKESK. Written as DNA, the CDR3 is TGTGCCAGCAGCTATGCCGGGGTGGGCACCGGGGAGCTGTTTTTT. It yields the protein CASSYAGVGTGELFF.

This clonotype occurred a few times. Sequence at one end of the junction differs from germline and may be a read error. J is TRBJ1-2 and V is TRBV12-3 or TRBV12-4, with 8 bases matching TRBD1. The CDR3 loop spans 14 amino acids. DNA for the CDR3: TGTGCCACCAGTGACCCGGGACAGGCAGATGGCTACACCTTC. Protein: CATSDPGQADGYTF.

The gene calls are TRBV5-1 and TRBJ2-1, with 9 bases that match TRBD1. This CDR3 is built from 20 residues. The ends lost 4 bases at V and 3 bases at J; junction bases unmatched: 20. The germline gives CDR1 SGHRS, CDR2 YFSETQ. In nucleotides, the CDR3 is TGCGCCAGCAGCCTGATCGGAAAGGACAGGGGTCACCCAAGCTACAATGAGCAGTTCTTC. Translating it yields CASSLIGKDRGHPSYNEQFF.

This rearrangement joins TRBV9 to TRBJ1-6; a possible D gene is TRBD1 (6 bases). This CDR3 has 14 residues. V shed 4 bases and J shed 9 bases, with 14 bases lying between them. Germline V lookup: CDR1 SGDLS, CDR2 YYNGEE. The CDR3: CASSLGAPGSPLHF. CDR3 DNA sequence: TGTGCCAGCAGCCTGGGGGCGCCCGGTTCACCCCTCCACTTT. Combining the CDR3 with reference TRBV9 and TRBJ1-6 gives the whole variable domain DSGVTQTPKHLITATGQRVTLRCSPRSGDLSVYWYQQSLDQGLQFLIQYYNGEERAKGNILERFSAQQFPDLHSELNLSSLELGDSALYFCASSLGAPGSPLHFGNGTRLTVT.

The rearrangement joins TRBV29-1 to TRBJ1-1; D ambiguous. Germline CDR1 and CDR2: SQVTM and ANQGSEA. V lost 7 bases, J lost 2 bases, and 17 bases lay in between. The CDR3 runs to 14 residues. The CDR3 sequence: CSGGTGRANTEAFF. The CDR3 DNA is TGCAGCGGCGGAACGGGGAGGGCCAACACTGAAGCTTTCTTT. Full variable domain (rest looked up from reference TRBV29-1 and TRBJ1-1): SAVISQKPSRDICQRGTSLTIQCQVDSQVTMMFWYRQQPGQSLTLIATANQGSEATYESGFVIDKFPISRPNLTFSTLTVSNMSPEDSSIYLCSGGTGRANTEAFFGQGTRLTVV.

This rearrangement joins TRBV9 to TRBJ2-3; the D gene is possibly TRBD2 (6 bases). V lost 9 bases to trimming and J lost 1 base, with 12 bases between them. CDR3 length: 13 residues. Germline CDR1 is SGDLS and CDR2 is YYNGEE. This CDR3 reads CAISERGTDTQYF. The CDR3 DNA sequence: TGTGCCATCAGTGAGCGGGGCACAGATACGCAGTATTTT.

This clonotype has a count of ten or more. The chain links TRBV2 to TRBJ2-5; the D gene is possibly TRBD2 (6 bases). V gave up 0 bases and J gave up 5 bases, with 22 bases separating them. Per germline, CDR1 SNHLY and CDR2 FYNNEI. The CDR3 is made up of 18 amino acids. CDR3 amino acids: CASSEADIADLTKETQYF. The DNA of the CDR3 is TGTGCCAGCAGTGAAGCGGATATAGCGGACCTAACGAAGGAGACCCAGTACTTC. The full variable domain, completed using reference TRBV2 and TRBJ2-5, is EPEVTQTPSHQVTQMGQEVILRCVPISNHLYFYWYRQILGQKVEFLVSFYNNEISEKSEIFDDQFSVERPDGSNFTLKIRSTKLEDSAMYFCASSEADIADLTKETQYFGPGTRLLVL.